The source of this TCR beta chain is a study of T cell repertoires in ileal Crohn's disease. Study-wide background: All patients had surgery for stricturing (61%) or penetrating (around 40%) disease.

There are a few counts of this clone. The target antigen is unknown. The V segment lost 0 bases and the J segment 4 bases; nucleotides outside the gene matches: 6. The CDR3 has 16 residues. Germline V gene sequence: CDR1 KGHSH, CDR2 LQKENI. General observations from the study: Sorted CD8 T cells held more high-frequency clones than CD4.

Sequencing was performed with immunoSEQ multiplex PCR; in TCRdb, only in-frame clones are kept and a portion is missing. The sample holds 8,000 to 9,500 clones, roughly 79% seen once. Sequences were obtained from ileal tissue. The genes are TRBV18 and TRBJ1-5, with 7 bases fitting TRBD1. This TCR was sampled from an adult with Crohn's disease. The CDR3 loop is CASSPPRGRGNQPQHF. The CDR3 DNA follows: TGTGCCAGCTCACCACCGAGGGGGCGCGGGAATCAGCCCCAGCATTTT.